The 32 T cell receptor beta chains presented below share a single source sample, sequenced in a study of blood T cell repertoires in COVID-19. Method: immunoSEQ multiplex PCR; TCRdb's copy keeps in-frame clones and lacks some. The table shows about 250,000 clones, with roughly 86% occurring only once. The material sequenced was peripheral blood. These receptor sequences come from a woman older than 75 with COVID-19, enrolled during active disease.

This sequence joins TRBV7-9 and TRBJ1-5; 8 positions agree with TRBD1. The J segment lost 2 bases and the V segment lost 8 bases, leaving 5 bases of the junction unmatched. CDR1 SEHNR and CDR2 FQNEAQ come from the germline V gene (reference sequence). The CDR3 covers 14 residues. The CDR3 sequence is CASVQGQGNQPQHF. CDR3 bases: TGTGCCAGCGTTCAGGGACAGGGCAATCAGCCCCAGCATTTT.

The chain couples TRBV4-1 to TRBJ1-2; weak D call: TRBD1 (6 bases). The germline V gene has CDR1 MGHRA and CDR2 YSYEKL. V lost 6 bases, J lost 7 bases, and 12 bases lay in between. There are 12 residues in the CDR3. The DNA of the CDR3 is TGCGCCAGCAGAACAGGGTTTGGTGGCTACACCTTC. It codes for CASRTGFGGYTF.

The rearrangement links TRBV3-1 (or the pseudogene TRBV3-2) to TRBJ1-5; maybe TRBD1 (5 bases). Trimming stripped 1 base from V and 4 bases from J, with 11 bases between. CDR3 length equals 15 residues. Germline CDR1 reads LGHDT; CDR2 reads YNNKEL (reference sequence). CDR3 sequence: CASSQGQLMNQPQHF. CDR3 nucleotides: TGTGCCAGCAGCCAAGGACAGCTGATGAATCAGCCCCAGCATTTT.

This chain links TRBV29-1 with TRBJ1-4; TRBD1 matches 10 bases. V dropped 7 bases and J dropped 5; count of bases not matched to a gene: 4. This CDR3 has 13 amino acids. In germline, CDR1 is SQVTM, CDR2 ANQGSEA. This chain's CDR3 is CSAPGQGNEKLFF. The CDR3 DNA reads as TGCAGCGCCCCGGGACAGGGGAATGAAAAACTGTTTTTT.

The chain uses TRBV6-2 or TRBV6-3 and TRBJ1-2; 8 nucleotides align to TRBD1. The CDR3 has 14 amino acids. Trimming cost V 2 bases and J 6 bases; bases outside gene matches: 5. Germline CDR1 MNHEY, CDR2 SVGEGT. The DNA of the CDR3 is TGTGCCAGCAGTTACGCCTCAGGGGGCCATGGCTACACCTTC. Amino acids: CASSYASGGHGYTF.

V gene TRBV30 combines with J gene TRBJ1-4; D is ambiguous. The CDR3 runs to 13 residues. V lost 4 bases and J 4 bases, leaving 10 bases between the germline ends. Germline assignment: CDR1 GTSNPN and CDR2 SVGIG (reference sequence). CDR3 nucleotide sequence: TGTGCCTGGAACCGAAAGCTTAATGAAAAACTGTTTTTT. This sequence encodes CAWNRKLNEKLFF.

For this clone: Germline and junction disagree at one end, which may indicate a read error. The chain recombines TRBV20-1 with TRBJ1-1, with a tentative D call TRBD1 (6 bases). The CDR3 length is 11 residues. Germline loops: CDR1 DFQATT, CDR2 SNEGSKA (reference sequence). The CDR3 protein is CSAGDIPEAFF. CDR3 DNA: TGCAGTGCCGGGGACATCCCTGAGGCTTTCTTT.

Here the CDR3 DNA reads TGTGCCAGCAGTGAATCGGGTAGCAAAGAGACCCAGTACTTC. Translating it yields CASSESGSKETQYF. The V gene is TRBV25-1, the J gene TRBJ2-5; unclear D gene. V gave up 1 base and J gave up 3 bases, with 9 bases separating them. This CDR3 region has 14 residues. Germline assignment: CDR1 MGHDK and CDR2 SYGVNS.

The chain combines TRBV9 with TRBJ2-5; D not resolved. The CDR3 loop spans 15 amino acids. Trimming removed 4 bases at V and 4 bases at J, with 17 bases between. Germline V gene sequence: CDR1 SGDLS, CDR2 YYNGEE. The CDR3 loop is CASSSHYTRGETQYF. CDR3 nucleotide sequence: TGTGCCAGCAGCTCCCACTATACCCGCGGAGAGACCCAGTACTTC.

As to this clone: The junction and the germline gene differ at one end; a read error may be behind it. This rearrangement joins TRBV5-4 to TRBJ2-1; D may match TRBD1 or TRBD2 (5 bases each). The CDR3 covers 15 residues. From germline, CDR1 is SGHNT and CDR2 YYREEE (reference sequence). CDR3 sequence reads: CASRLGTGSDNEQFF. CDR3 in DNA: TGTGCCAGCAGATTGGGGACGGGATCTGACAATGAGCAGTTCTTC. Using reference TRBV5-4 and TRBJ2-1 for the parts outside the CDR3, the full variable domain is ETGVTQSPTHLIKTRGQQVTLRCSSQSGHNTVSWYQQALGQGPQFIFQYYREEENGRGNFPPRFSGLQFPNYSSELNVNALELDDSALYLCASRLGTGSDNEQFFGPGTRLTVL.

In nucleotides, the CDR3 is TGCAGTGCCCAGGACAACCCTGAAGCTTTCTTT. It is translated as CSAQDNPEAFF. The chain is built from TRBV20-1 and TRBJ1-1; tentative D call: TRBD1 (5 bases). The length of the CDR3 is 11 residues. CDR1 is DFQATT and CDR2 is SNEGSKA in the germline V gene (reference sequence). Trimming left V 6 bases short and J 6 bases short, with 11 bases between.

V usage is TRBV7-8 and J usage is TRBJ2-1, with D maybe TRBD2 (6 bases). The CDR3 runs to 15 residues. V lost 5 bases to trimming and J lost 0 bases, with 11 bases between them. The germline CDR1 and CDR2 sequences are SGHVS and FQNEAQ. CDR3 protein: CASSQAGGSYNEQFF. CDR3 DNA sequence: TGTGCCAGCAGCCAGGCCGGGGGCTCCTACAATGAGCAGTTCTTC.

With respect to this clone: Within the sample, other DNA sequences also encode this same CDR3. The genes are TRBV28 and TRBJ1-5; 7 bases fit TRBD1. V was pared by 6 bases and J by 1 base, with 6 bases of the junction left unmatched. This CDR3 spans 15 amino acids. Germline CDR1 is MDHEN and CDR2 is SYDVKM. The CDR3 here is CASSKTGSSNQPQHF. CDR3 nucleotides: TGTGCCAGCAGCAAGACAGGGTCGAGCAATCAGCCCCAGCATTTT.

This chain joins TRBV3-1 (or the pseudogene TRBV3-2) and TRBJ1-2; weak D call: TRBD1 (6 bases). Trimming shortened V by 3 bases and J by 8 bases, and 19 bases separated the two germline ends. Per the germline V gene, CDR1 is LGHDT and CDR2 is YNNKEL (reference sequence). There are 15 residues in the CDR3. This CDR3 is CASSHQGSPLSGYTF. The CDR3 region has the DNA TGTGCCAGCAGCCACCAGGGGTCCCCTCTGTCGGGCTACACCTTC.

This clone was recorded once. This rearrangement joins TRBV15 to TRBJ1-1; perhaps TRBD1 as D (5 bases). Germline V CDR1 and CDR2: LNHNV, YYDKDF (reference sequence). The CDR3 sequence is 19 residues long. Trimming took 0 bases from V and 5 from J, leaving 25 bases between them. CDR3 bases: TGTGCCACCAGCAGAGATGGGAGGGGTGGCCCATTAGGGTGGACTGAAGCTTTCTTT. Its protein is CATSRDGRGGPLGWTEAFF.

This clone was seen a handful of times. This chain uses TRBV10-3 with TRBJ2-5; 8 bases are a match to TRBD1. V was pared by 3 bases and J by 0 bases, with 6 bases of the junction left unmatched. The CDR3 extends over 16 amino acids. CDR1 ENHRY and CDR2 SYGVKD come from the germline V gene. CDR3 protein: CAISEGDRTYQETQYF. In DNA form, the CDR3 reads TGTGCCATCAGTGAAGGGGACAGGACGTACCAAGAGACCCAGTACTTC.

The CDR3 reads CATSRGGTGETQYF. Here the CDR3 DNA reads TGTGCCACCAGCAGAGGGGGGACAGGAGAGACCCAGTACTTC. The chain uses TRBV15 and TRBJ2-5, with 8 positions matching TRBD1. CDR3 size: 14 residues. CDR1 and CDR2 from the germline V gene are LNHNV and YYDKDF (reference sequence). J gave up 4 bases and V 1 base, and 2 bases lay outside the gene matches.

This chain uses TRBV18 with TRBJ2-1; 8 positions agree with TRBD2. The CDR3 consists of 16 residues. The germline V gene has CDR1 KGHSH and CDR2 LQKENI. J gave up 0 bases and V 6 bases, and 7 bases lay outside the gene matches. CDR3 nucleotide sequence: TGTGCCAGCTCTCGAGCGAGCGGGAGCTCCTACAATGAGCAGTTCTTC. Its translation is CASSRASGSSYNEQFF.

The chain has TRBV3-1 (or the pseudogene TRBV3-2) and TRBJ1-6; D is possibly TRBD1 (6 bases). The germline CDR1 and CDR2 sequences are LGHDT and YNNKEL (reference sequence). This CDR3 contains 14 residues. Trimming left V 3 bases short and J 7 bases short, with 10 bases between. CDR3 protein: CASSHGQPNSPLHF. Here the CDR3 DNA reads TGTGCCAGCAGCCACGGACAGCCAAATTCACCCCTCCACTTT.

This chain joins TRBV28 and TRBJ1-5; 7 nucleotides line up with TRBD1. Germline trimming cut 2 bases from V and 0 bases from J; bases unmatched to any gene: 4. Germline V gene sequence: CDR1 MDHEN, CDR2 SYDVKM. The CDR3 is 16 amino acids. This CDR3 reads CASSLPGTVSNQPQHF. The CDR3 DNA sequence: TGTGCCAGCAGTTTACCAGGGACAGTTAGCAATCAGCCCCAGCATTTT.

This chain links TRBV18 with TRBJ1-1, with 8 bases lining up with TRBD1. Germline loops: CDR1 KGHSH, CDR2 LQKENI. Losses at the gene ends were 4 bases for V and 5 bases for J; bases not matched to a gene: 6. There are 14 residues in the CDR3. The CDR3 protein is CASSQQGDATEAFF. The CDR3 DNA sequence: TGTGCCAGCTCACAACAGGGGGACGCTACTGAAGCTTTCTTT. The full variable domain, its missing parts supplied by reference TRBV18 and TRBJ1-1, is NAGVMQNPRHLVRRRGQEARLRCSPMKGHSHVYWYRQLPEEGLKFMVYLQKENIIDESGMPKERFSAEFPKEGPSILRIQQVVRGDSAAYFCASSQQGDATEAFFGQGTRLTVV.

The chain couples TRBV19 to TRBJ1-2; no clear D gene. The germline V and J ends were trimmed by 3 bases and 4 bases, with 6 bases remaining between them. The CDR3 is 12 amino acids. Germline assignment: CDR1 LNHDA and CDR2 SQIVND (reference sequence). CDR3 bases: TGTGCCAGTAGTATGCTGGCCTATGGCTACACCTTC. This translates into CASSMLAYGYTF.

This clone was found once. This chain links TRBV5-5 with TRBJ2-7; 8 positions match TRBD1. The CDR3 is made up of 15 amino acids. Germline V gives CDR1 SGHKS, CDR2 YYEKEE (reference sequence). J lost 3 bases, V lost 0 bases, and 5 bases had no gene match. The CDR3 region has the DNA TGTGCCAGCAGCTTGGCTTGGACAGGGTTCTACGAGCAGTACGTC. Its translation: CASSLAWTGFYEQYV.

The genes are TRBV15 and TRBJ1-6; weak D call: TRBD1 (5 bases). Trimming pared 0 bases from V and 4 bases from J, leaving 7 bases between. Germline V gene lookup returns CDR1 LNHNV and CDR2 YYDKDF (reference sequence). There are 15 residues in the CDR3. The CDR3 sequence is CATSRDRGYNSPLHF. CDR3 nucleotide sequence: TGTGCCACCAGCAGAGATAGGGGTTATAATTCACCCCTCCACTTT.

Here the CDR3 reads CASSPGGQPQHF. CDR3 bases: TGTGCCAGCTCACCAGGGGGGCAGCCCCAGCATTTT. The chain couples TRBV18 to TRBJ1-5; D is possibly TRBD1 (5 bases). V lost 2 bases to trimming and J lost 7 bases, with 6 bases between them. The CDR3 extends over 12 amino acids. Per the germline V gene, CDR1 is KGHSH and CDR2 is LQKENI.

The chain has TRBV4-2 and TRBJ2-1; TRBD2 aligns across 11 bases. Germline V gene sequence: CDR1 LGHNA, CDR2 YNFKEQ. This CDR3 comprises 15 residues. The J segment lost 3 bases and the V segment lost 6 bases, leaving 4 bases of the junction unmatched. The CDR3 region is CASSPSGGFYNEQFF. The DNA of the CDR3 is TGTGCCAGCAGTCCTAGCGGGGGGTTCTACAATGAGCAGTTCTTC.

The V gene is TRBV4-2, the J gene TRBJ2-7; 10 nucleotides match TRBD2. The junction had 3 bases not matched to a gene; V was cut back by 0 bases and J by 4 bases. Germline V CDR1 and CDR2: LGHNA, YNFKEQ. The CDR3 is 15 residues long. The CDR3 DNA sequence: TGTGCCAGCAGCCAAGAATCTAGCGGGGGATACGAGCAGTACTTC. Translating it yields CASSQESSGGYEQYF.

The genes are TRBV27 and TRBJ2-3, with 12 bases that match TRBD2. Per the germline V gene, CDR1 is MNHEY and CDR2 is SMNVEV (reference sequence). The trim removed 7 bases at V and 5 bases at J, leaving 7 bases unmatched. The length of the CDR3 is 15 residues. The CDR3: CASTSLAGGIDTQYF. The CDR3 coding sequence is TGTGCCAGCACCTCCCTAGCGGGGGGGATAGATACGCAGTATTTT.

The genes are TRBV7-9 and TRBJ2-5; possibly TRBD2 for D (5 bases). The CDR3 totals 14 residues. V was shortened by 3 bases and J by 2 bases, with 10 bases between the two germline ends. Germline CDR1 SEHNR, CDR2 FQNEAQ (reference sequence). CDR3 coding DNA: TGTGCCAGCAGCTTCACTAGTTCTCAAGAGACCCAGTACTTC. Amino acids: CASSFTSSQETQYF.

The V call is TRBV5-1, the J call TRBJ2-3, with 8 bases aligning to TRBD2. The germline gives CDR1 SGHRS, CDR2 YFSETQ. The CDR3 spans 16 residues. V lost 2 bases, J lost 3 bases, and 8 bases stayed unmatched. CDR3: CASSLNSGAGTDTQYF. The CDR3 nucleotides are TGCGCCAGCAGCTTAAATAGCGGGGCGGGGACAGATACGCAGTATTTT.

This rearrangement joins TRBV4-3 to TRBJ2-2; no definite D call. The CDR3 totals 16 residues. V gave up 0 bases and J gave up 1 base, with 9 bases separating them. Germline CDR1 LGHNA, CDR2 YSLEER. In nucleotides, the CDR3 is TGCGCCAGCAGCCAAGAGTTGTATATGAACACCGGGGAGCTGTTTTTT. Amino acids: CASSQELYMNTGELFF.

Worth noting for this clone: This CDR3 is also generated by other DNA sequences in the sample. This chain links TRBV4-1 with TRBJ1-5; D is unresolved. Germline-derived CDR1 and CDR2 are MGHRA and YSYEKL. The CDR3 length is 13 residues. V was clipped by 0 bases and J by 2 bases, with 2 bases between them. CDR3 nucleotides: TGCGCCAGCAGCCAAGACGGCAATCAGCCCCAGCATTTT. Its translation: CASSQDGNQPQHF.